Below, 5 T cell receptor beta chains from the same sample are listed, as sequenced in a study of regulatory T cells in long-lasting Graves disease. Arm-PCR of CDR3 regions with iRepertoire HTBI primers generated TCR beta libraries. TCRdb recomputed calls from the multiplex PCR reads with MiXCR, one row per CDR3 protein. The sample lists under 450,000 distinct CDR3 sequences; approximately 23% were seen once. The time point denotes: persistent/refractory GD, antithyroid drugs over 5 years with positive TRAb. Construction of the TCR library relied on RNA isolated from PBMCs. The sequencing used peripheral blood mononuclear cells (PBMCs), collected when the disease was refractory, from a patient treated with antithyroid drugs. Receptor source: a middle-aged woman with Graves disease.

This clonotype was seen at least ten times. The gene calls are TRBV2 and TRBJ2-7; no clear D gene. Looked up from germline, CDR1 is SNHLY and CDR2 is FYNNEI. The length of the CDR3 is 12 residues. V dropped 8 bases and J dropped 3 bases, with 11 bases sitting between them. The CDR3 loop is CASGQDNYEQYF. CDR3 in DNA: TGTGCCAGCGGGCAGGATAACTACGAGCAGTACTTC.

This clonotype has a count of ten or more. CDR3 coding DNA: TGTGCCAGCAGCTTAGTTGCCCCCGTGTGGAACACTGAAGCTTTCTTT. It is translated as CASSLVAPVWNTEAFF. The chain has TRBV11-2 and TRBJ1-1; no firm D call. V was shortened by 1 base and J by 1 base, with 13 bases between the two germline ends. Germline values: CDR1 SGHAT, CDR2 FQNNGV. The length of the CDR3 is 16 residues.

This clonotype was seen repeatedly, ten times or more. The rearrangement uses TRBV3-1 and TRBJ2-4; D not certain. V was cut by 4 bases and J by 1 base, with 11 bases left in between. Germline assignment: CDR1 LGHDT and CDR2 YNNKEL (reference sequence). The CDR3 spans 15 residues. For the CDR3, the DNA is TGTGCCAGCAGCCCAGACCCGGGCGCCAAAAACATTCAGTACTTC. Protein product: CASSPDPGAKNIQYF.

This clonotype was picked up a small number of times. This chain connects TRBV20-1 to TRBJ2-7; TRBD2 is a possible D gene (6 bases). The length of the CDR3 is 15 residues. V was cut by 3 bases and J by 0 bases, with 15 bases left in between. The germline gives CDR1 DFQATT, CDR2 SNEGSKA (reference sequence). CDR3 in amino acids: CSASNPSDLSYEQYF. CDR3 sequence (DNA): TGCAGTGCTAGTAACCCTAGCGACCTCTCCTACGAGCAGTACTTC.

With respect to this clonotype: A far larger clone is a single base away, which makes a read error likely. The chain employs TRBV28 and TRBJ2-4; the D gene is possibly TRBD2 (5 bases). This CDR3 has 14 residues. From germline, CDR1 is MDHEN and CDR2 SYDVKM. V gave up 3 bases and J gave up 13 bases, with 19 bases separating them. The CDR3 sequence is CASSFPPARGIQYF. The CDR3 region has the DNA TGTGCCAGCAGTTTCCCCCCAGCGAGAGGGATCCAGTACTTC.